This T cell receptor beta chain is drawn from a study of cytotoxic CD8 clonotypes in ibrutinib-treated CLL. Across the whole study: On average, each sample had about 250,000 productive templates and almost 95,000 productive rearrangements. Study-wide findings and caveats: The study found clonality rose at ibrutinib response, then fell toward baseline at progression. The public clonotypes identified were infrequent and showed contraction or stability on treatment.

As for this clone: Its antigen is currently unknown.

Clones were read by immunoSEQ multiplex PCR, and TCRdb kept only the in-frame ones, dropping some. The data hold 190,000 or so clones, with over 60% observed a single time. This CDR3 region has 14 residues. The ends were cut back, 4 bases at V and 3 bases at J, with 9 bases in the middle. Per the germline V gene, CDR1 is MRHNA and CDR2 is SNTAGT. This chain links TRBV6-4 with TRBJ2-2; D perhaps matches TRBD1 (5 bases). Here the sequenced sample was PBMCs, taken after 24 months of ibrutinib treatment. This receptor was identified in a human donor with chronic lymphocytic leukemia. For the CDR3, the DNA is TGTGCCAGCAGTGTGCAGGGATACACCGGGGAGCTGTTTTTT. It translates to CASSVQGYTGELFF.